A single sample is the source of the 4 T cell receptor beta chains below, sequenced in a study of T cells in Graves' hyperthyroidism and ophthalmopathy. Amplified TCR beta CDR3 regions derived from RNA transcripts. Primed by the HTBI set, a first-round RT-PCR was run on the TCR CDR3. Each CDR3 protein gets one entry after TCRdb re-called the multiplex PCR reads with MiXCR. The data show approximately 560,000 distinct CDR3 sequences, with 15% to 17% seen just once and roughly 6.6% held by the top ten. Sequenced sample: blood. These receptors all stem from a woman aged 30 to 39 with Graves' hyperthyroidism.

V and J are TRBV7-2 and TRBJ2-3; TRBD2 matches 14 bases. Per the germline V gene, CDR1 is SGHTA and CDR2 is FQGNSA. Losses at the gene ends were 8 bases for V and 1 base for J; bases not matched to a gene: 8. This CDR3 is built from 17 residues. In DNA form, the CDR3 reads TGTGCCAGCCACCCGGGACTAGCGGGAGAGCGCACAGATACGCAGTATTTT. Protein sequence: CASHPGLAGERTDTQYF.

This clonotype showed up just a few times. V is TRBV30 and J is TRBJ2-7, with D uncertain. Germline-derived CDR1 and CDR2 are GTSNPN and SVGIG (reference sequence). The V gene lost 1 base and the J gene lost 5 bases, with 18 bases spanning the gap. The CDR3 runs 15 residues. This chain's CDR3 is CAWSEELTPYHEQYF. In DNA form, the CDR3 reads TGTGCCTGGAGTGAGGAGTTGACCCCCTACCACGAGCAGTACTTC.

The J gene is TRBJ1-2, the V gene TRBV6-5, with 9 bases fitting TRBD1. With V trimmed by 6 bases and J by 3 bases, 8 bases remained unmatched. This CDR3 has 15 amino acids. CDR1 is MNHEY and CDR2 is SVGAGI in the germline V gene. Written as DNA, the CDR3 is TGTGCCAGCAGCTTGGGACAGGGTTCTTACTATGGCTACACCTTC. Translated: CASSLGQGSYYGYTF.

The gene calls are TRBV10-1 and TRBJ2-1; 9 bases align to TRBD2. The CDR3 contains 16 residues. The germline V gene encodes CDR1 WNHNN and CDR2 SYGVQD (reference sequence). Unmatched junction bases numbered 9, after V lost 2 bases and J lost 7 bases. The CDR3, as DNA: TGCGCCAGCAGTGAGACAGGACTAGCGTTTTATAATGAGCAGTTCTTC. This translates into CASSETGLAFYNEQFF.